These 21 T cell receptor beta chains were all obtained from the same sample, sequenced in a study of cytomegalovirus exposure and HLA in healthy donors (TCRdb year 2017). Library preparation employed the immunoSEQ multiplex PCR assay. The multiplex PCR relied on a mix of 60 forward primers for TCR Vbeta segments and 13 reverse primers for TCR Jbeta segments. Not all clones reach the TCRdb copy of this immuneACCESS table, which keeps in-frame sequences only. Checked studies attribute under half of the gap to unresolved V genes and leave the rest unexplained. This sample has 280,000 or so clones in its table, and roughly 89% of those were observed once. The ten largest clones take up more than 2% of the sample. Sequencing was performed on PBMCs. The receptors here all came from a woman under 30 in good health and CMV-seronegative.

The chain links TRBV10-1 to TRBJ2-3; TRBD2 agrees at 10 bases. The CDR3 contains 15 residues. CDR1 and CDR2 (germline): WNHNN, SYGVQD (reference sequence). V was pared by 2 bases and J by 4 bases, with 3 bases of the junction left unmatched. CDR3 sequence reads: CASSEGAGGPDTQYF. The CDR3 nucleotides are TGCGCCAGCAGTGAGGGAGCGGGGGGGCCAGATACGCAGTATTTT.

This clone was detected once. The chain links TRBV27 to TRBJ2-3; 9 nucleotides line up with TRBD2. This CDR3 contains 15 residues. Germline CDR1 is MNHEY and CDR2 is SMNVEV (reference sequence). V shed 10 bases, J shed 3 bases, and the junction held 11 bases outside the gene matches. DNA of the CDR3: TGTGCCACCTCGCTAGCGGGGTTGGCGACAGATACGCAGTATTTT. Translation gives CATSLAGLATDTQYF.

The genes are TRBV10-2 and TRBJ1-1; 12 bases line up with TRBD1. The ends lost 5 bases at V and 1 base at J; junction bases unmatched: 17. CDR3 length equals 20 residues. The germline V gene encodes CDR1 WSHSY and CDR2 SAAADI. The CDR3, as DNA: TGCGCCAGCAGTACCAGGGACAGGGGGCGGGAGGGGGGTACGAACACTGAAGCTTTCTTT. Its protein is CASSTRDRGREGGTNTEAFF.

The chain uses TRBV18 and TRBJ2-1; 9 nucleotides line up with TRBD2. Per the germline V gene, CDR1 is KGHSH and CDR2 is LQKENI. The CDR3 spans 14 residues. V lost 4 bases to trimming and J lost 5 bases; unmatched junction nucleotides: 3. CDR3 coding DNA: TGTGCCAGCTCACTAGCGGGGGCCGACAATGAGCAGTTCTTC. This codes for CASSLAGADNEQFF.

The gene calls are TRBV29-1 and TRBJ2-1, with 8 bases aligning to TRBD2. Trimming took 0 bases from V and 4 from J; bases not matched to a gene: 5. Germline lookup yields CDR1 SQVTM and CDR2 ANQGSEA. This CDR3 contains 15 residues. CDR3 bases: TGCAGCGTTGAAGATCTTAGCGGGGTATACAATGAGCAGTTCTTC. Translating it yields CSVEDLSGVYNEQFF.

The chain couples TRBV11-2 to TRBJ2-1; 9 nucleotides agree with TRBD2. The V gene end was trimmed by 3 bases and the J gene end by 8 bases; junction bases not matched to a gene: 11. Germline V gives CDR1 SGHAT, CDR2 FQNNGV. This CDR3 comprises 16 residues. This CDR3 reads CASSFRLAVDKDEQFF. CDR3 DNA: TGTGCCAGCAGCTTCCGACTAGCGGTGGACAAGGATGAGCAGTTCTTC. The whole variable domain, remainder taken from reference TRBV11-2 and TRBJ2-1, is EAGVAQSPRYKIIEKRQSVAFWCNPISGHATLYWYQQILGQGPKLLIQFQNNGVVDDSQLPKDRFSAERLKGVDSTLKIQPAKLEDSAVYLCASSFRLAVDKDEQFFGPGTRLTVL.

The rearrangement joins TRBV27 to TRBJ2-7, with TRBD2 identical over 7 bases. The V and J ends lost 7 bases and 5 bases, in that order; junction bases with no gene match: 8. CDR3 length equals 13 residues. Germline V gene data show CDR1 as MNHEY and CDR2 as SMNVEV (reference sequence). The CDR3 bases are TGTGCCAGCACCCCAGCGGGGAGGGACGAGCAGTACTTC. Its protein is CASTPAGRDEQYF.

There are a few counts of this clone. This chain connects TRBV11-2 to TRBJ1-3; D gene uncertain. The CDR3 length is 14 residues. The V end lost 5 bases, the J end lost 4 bases, and 12 bases lay between the germline ends. Germline CDR1 SGHAT, CDR2 FQNNGV. The CDR3 reads CASSPLLLGNTIYF. CDR3 nucleotide sequence: TGTGCCAGCAGCCCTTTACTGTTGGGAAACACCATATATTTT.

V and J are TRBV6-5 and TRBJ1-1; D gene uncertain. Trimming removed 5 bases at V and 1 base at J, with 11 bases between. The germline V gene has CDR1 MNHEY and CDR2 SVGAGI. The CDR3 length is 14 residues. Here the CDR3 reads CASSEFEGNTEAFF. CDR3 DNA: TGTGCCAGCAGTGAATTCGAGGGGAACACTGAAGCTTTCTTT.

The chain couples TRBV5-1 to TRBJ1-2; TRBD1 is a possible D gene (5 bases). V lost 7 bases to trimming and J lost 5 bases, with 15 bases between them. Germline CDR1 reads SGHRS; CDR2 reads YFSETQ. This CDR3 contains 13 residues. CDR3 in DNA: TGCGCCAGCTCGGGGGGTGTGCTGTATGGCTACACCTTC. Residues: CASSGGVLYGYTF.

This clone was seen only once. The V and J genes are TRBV6-1 and TRBJ2-1; perhaps TRBD2 as D (6 bases). V was cut by 1 base and J by 9 bases, with 7 bases left in between. CDR3 length: 12 residues. Germline loops: CDR1 MNHNS, CDR2 SASEGT. The CDR3 protein is CASSEGTTEQFF. The CDR3 coding sequence is TGTGCCAGCAGTGAAGGGACTACTGAGCAGTTCTTC.

Here the CDR3 reads CASSFIAGGTYEQYF. The DNA for the CDR3 is TGTGCCAGCAGTTTCATAGCGGGGGGGACCTACGAGCAGTACTTC. This sequence joins TRBV27 and TRBJ2-7, with TRBD2 matching over 11 bases. This CDR3 spans 15 amino acids. Germline CDR1 MNHEY, CDR2 SMNVEV (reference sequence). The V gene end was trimmed by 3 bases and the J gene end by 2 bases; junction bases not matched to a gene: 3.

This chain connects TRBV19 to TRBJ1-2; 8 bases are a match to TRBD1. V was clipped by 11 bases and J by 3 bases; unmatched bases: 17. The length of the CDR3 is 16 residues. CDR1 is LNHDA and CDR2 is SQIVND in the germline V gene (reference sequence). The CDR3 loop reads CASAAGTGFLDYGYTF. In DNA form, the CDR3 reads TGTGCCTCAGCGGCCGGGACAGGCTTCCTGGACTATGGCTACACCTTC.

This clone was found once. Relative to the germline gene, one junction end is altered; a read error may explain this. The V gene is TRBV7-9, the J gene TRBJ2-7; 7 bases map to TRBD1. The germline gives CDR1 SEHNR, CDR2 FQNEAQ (reference sequence). CDR3 length: 14 amino acids. Written as DNA, the CDR3 is TGTTCCAGCAGCAGGGGACAGAGCTCCTACGAGCAGTACTTC. Protein sequence: CSSSRGQSSYEQYF.

Points on this clone: Other nucleotide sequences in the sample specify the same CDR3. The chain combines TRBV4-2 with TRBJ1-5; D uncertain. This CDR3 comprises 19 residues. Germline CDR1 LGHNA, CDR2 YNFKEQ. The germline V and J ends were trimmed by 0 bases and 0 bases, with 18 bases remaining between them. CDR3 in amino acids: CASSQDGIPRSYSNQPQHF. The DNA of the CDR3 is TGTGCCAGCAGCCAAGATGGCATCCCCAGATCTTATAGCAATCAGCCCCAGCATTTT.

The rearrangement joins TRBV4-1 to TRBJ2-1; 9 nucleotides align to TRBD2. The germline CDR1 and CDR2 sequences are MGHRA and YSYEKL. V lost 0 bases and J lost 3; bases outside the gene matches: 6. This CDR3 comprises 17 residues. The CDR3 here is CASSQDSGGSYYNEQFF. Written as DNA, the CDR3 is TGCGCCAGCAGCCAAGATAGCGGGGGAAGTTACTACAATGAGCAGTTCTTC.

The chain recombines TRBV27 with TRBJ1-2; unclear D gene. The CDR3 contains 15 residues. Trimming removed 0 bases at V and 2 bases at J, with 10 bases between. CDR1 MNHEY and CDR2 SMNVEV come from the germline V gene (reference sequence). In nucleotides, the CDR3 is TGTGCCAGCAGTTTATCCGGGATCGGAAACTATGGCTACACCTTC. Its translation is CASSLSGIGNYGYTF.

In this sample, this clone turned up once. One junction end disagrees with the germline gene, perhaps due to a read error. At the DNA level, this CDR3 is encoded by other sequences in the same sample as well. The chain recombines TRBV5-4 with TRBJ1-6; D perhaps matches TRBD1 (6 bases). The CDR3 length is 16 residues. The germline V gene has CDR1 SGHNT and CDR2 YYREEE (reference sequence). The CDR3 sequence: CASSLDRASYNSPLHF. The DNA for the CDR3 is TGTGCCAGCAGCTTGGACAGGGCCTCCTATAATTCCCCCCTCCACTTT.

The rearrangement joins TRBV6-6 to TRBJ1-2; no reliable D call. CDR3 length: 15 residues. Per germline, CDR1 MNHNY and CDR2 SVGAGI (reference sequence). Deletions cut 4 bases from V and 6 bases from J, with 18 bases between. Here the CDR3 reads CASSFNSQVGDGYTF. In DNA, the CDR3 is TGTGCCAGCAGTTTTAACAGCCAAGTCGGGGATGGCTACACCTTC.

This clone was observed a few times. V usage is TRBV29-1 and J usage is TRBJ2-7; maybe TRBD2 (7 bases). Trimming took off 7 bases at V and 5 bases at J, with 15 bases between the two ends. The CDR3 has 12 residues. Germline lookup yields CDR1 SQVTM and CDR2 ANQGSEA. The CDR3 DNA reads TGCAGCGGTGGGGGGGCCGTGGACGAGCAGTACTTC. Its protein is CSGGGAVDEQYF.

The chain links TRBV19 to TRBJ2-2; 9 nucleotides align to TRBD1. Germline V lookup: CDR1 LNHDA, CDR2 SQIVND (reference sequence). The J segment lost 3 bases and the V segment lost 9 bases, leaving 5 bases of the junction unmatched. This CDR3 has 14 amino acids. The CDR3 region has the DNA TGTGCCAGCGGGACAGGGAGTCACACCGGGGAGCTGTTTTTT. Its translation: CASGTGSHTGELFF.